These 27 T cell receptor beta chains were sequenced from one sample in a study of blood T cell repertoires in COVID-19. Libraries were prepared by immunoSEQ multiplex PCR; TCRdb keeps only in-frame clonotypes and omits some of them. The sample shows around 61,000 clones, about 88% of them seen only once. The sequenced material came from peripheral blood. These receptors came from an older woman with COVID-19, enrolled during active disease.

The chain couples TRBV13 to TRBJ1-1; 7 bases are shared with TRBD1. The germline V gene has CDR1 PRHDT and CDR2 FYEKMQ (reference sequence). J was trimmed by 11 bases and V by 5 bases; bases with no gene match: 14. This CDR3 is built from 14 residues. Here the CDR3 DNA reads TGTGCCAGCAGCCTAGCCCGTAAGGGACAGCGGGCTTTCTTT. It encodes CASSLARKGQRAFF.

Here the CDR3 reads CASSLRRENTGELFF. The DNA for the CDR3 is TGTGCCAGCAGCTTGAGGCGGGAGAATACCGGGGAGCTGTTTTTT. This chain connects TRBV5-4 to TRBJ2-2; 7 bases match TRBD2. The CDR3 covers 15 residues. From germline, CDR1 is SGHNT and CDR2 YYREEE (reference sequence). V shed 1 base, J shed 5 bases, and the junction held 5 bases outside the gene matches.

The chain couples TRBV4-3 to TRBJ2-7, with D unclear. CDR3 length: 16 residues. The V gene lost 1 base and the J gene lost 0 bases, with 13 bases spanning the gap. From germline, CDR1 is LGHNA and CDR2 YSLEER. This CDR3 is CASSQGFPTHSYEQYF. CDR3 coding DNA: TGCGCCAGCAGCCAAGGATTCCCTACCCACTCCTACGAGCAGTACTTC.

J is TRBJ2-5 and V is TRBV5-8; weak D call: TRBD1 (5 bases). This CDR3 comprises 13 residues. The germline V gene has CDR1 SGHTS and CDR2 YDEGEE. V was clipped by 4 bases and J by 4 bases, with 11 bases between them. Here the CDR3 reads CASSHWGGETQYF. In nucleotides, the CDR3 is TGTGCCAGCAGCCATTGGGGCGGAGAGACCCAGTACTTC.

This chain connects TRBV7-2 to TRBJ2-7; the match to TRBD2 covers 8 bases. Germline trimming cut 2 bases from V and 5 bases from J; bases unmatched to any gene: 5. The CDR3 extends over 14 amino acids. Germline V lookup: CDR1 SGHTA, CDR2 FQGNSA. The CDR3 bases are TGTGCCAGCAGCTTAAACGGGAGGGTAGACGAGCAGTACTTC. This gives the protein CASSLNGRVDEQYF. The complete variable domain, with remaining parts taken from reference TRBV7-2 and TRBJ2-7, reads GAGVSQSPSNKVTEKGKDVELRCDPISGHTALYWYRQSLGQGLEFLIYFQGNSAPDKSGLPSDRFSAERTGGSVSTLTIQRTQQEDSAVYLCASSLNGRVDEQYFGPGTRLTVT.

The chain is built from TRBV6-2 or TRBV6-3 and TRBJ2-5, with D possibly TRBD2 on 6 matching bases. This CDR3 has 14 residues. The V and J ends lost 4 bases and 5 bases respectively, with 14 bases between them. From germline, CDR1 is MNHEY and CDR2 SVGEGT. The CDR3: CASSSSVVGETQYF. DNA for the CDR3: TGTGCCAGCAGTTCTAGCGTCGTGGGGGAGACCCAGTACTTC.

The rearrangement links TRBV28 to TRBJ2-7, with TRBD1 matching 9 bases. V shed 3 bases and J 6 bases; nucleotides not matched to a gene: 6. Germline CDR1 reads MDHEN; CDR2 reads SYDVKM. The CDR3 covers 14 residues. This CDR3 reads CASSFGDRVGEQYF. For the CDR3, the DNA is TGTGCCAGCAGTTTTGGGGACAGGGTTGGCGAGCAGTACTTC. The full variable domain, its missing parts supplied by reference TRBV28 and TRBJ2-7, is DVKVTQSSRYLVKRTGEKVFLECVQDMDHENMFWYRQDPGLGLRLIYFSYDVKMKEKGDIPEGYSVSREKKERFSLILESASTNQTSMYLCASSFGDRVGEQYFGPGTRLTVT.

The chain combines TRBV29-1 with TRBJ2-7, with D maybe TRBD1 (6 bases). The V end lost 4 bases, the J end lost 6 bases, and 19 bases lay between the germline ends. Looked up from germline, CDR1 is SQVTM and CDR2 is ANQGSEA. The CDR3 runs to 14 residues. This chain's CDR3 is CSVGGGVWSTEQYF. The CDR3 DNA reads TGCAGCGTTGGTGGGGGCGTGTGGTCAACCGAGCAGTACTTC.

Turning to this clone: Other nucleotide sequences from this sample produce the same CDR3. The chain carries TRBV5-1 and TRBJ2-3; D perhaps matches TRBD2 (6 bases). The V gene's germline CDR1 is SGHRS and CDR2 YFSETQ. Trimming cost V 5 bases and J 0 bases, with 10 bases left between them. This CDR3 is 14 amino acids long. The CDR3 sequence: CASSSGTSTDTQYF. Written as DNA, the CDR3 is TGCGCCAGCAGTTCAGGGACTAGCACAGATACGCAGTATTTT. Using reference TRBV5-1 and TRBJ2-3 for the parts outside the CDR3, the full variable domain is KAGVTQTPRYLIKTRGQQVTLSCSPISGHRSVSWYQQTPGQGLQFLFEYFSETQRNKGNFPGRFSGRQFSNSRSEMNVSTLELGDSALYLCASSSGTSTDTQYFGPGTRLTVL.

This chain joins TRBV9 and TRBJ2-1; D unclear. The CDR3 consists of 14 residues. V was clipped by 4 bases and J by 9 bases, with 17 bases between them. Germline lookup yields CDR1 SGDLS and CDR2 YYNGEE. CDR3: CASSTPWATSEQFF. The CDR3 nucleotides read TGTGCCAGCAGCACCCCTTGGGCGACGAGTGAGCAGTTCTTC.

The chain employs TRBV4-1 and TRBJ2-1, with a tentative D call TRBD1 (5 bases). The V and J ends lost 0 bases and 0 bases respectively, with 9 bases between them. Germline V gene sequence: CDR1 MGHRA, CDR2 YSYEKL. The CDR3 has 16 residues. As DNA, the CDR3 is TGCGCCAGCAGCCAAGATAAGGGGCTCTCCTACAATGAGCAGTTCTTC. Its translation is CASSQDKGLSYNEQFF.

The chain employs TRBV19 and TRBJ2-2; 7 bases match TRBD1. Germline CDR1 LNHDA, CDR2 SQIVND (reference sequence). With V trimmed by 6 bases and J by 5 bases, 6 bases remained unmatched. The CDR3 extends over 14 amino acids. The CDR3 here is CASRNRQGTGELFF. In nucleotides, the CDR3 is TGTGCCAGTAGGAACCGACAGGGTACCGGGGAGCTGTTTTTT.

This clone was detected once. DNA for the CDR3: TGTGCCAGCAGCTTAGTGGCAGGCTCCTACAATGAGCAGTTCTTC. Translated: CASSLVAGSYNEQFF. The chain carries TRBV7-9 and TRBJ2-1, with no clear D. Trimming took off 1 base at V and 0 bases at J, with 7 bases between the two ends. This CDR3 contains 15 residues. Germline V gives CDR1 SEHNR, CDR2 FQNEAQ (reference sequence).

The chain has TRBV27 and TRBJ2-7; 8 nucleotides line up with TRBD2. Losses at the gene ends were 2 bases for V and 6 bases for J; bases not matched to a gene: 9. CDR3 length equals 15 residues. Germline V gene data show CDR1 as MNHEY and CDR2 as SMNVEV (reference sequence). The CDR3 here is CASSLAGGLSAEQYF. CDR3 sequence (DNA): TGTGCCAGCAGTTTAGCGGGAGGCCTGTCGGCCGAGCAGTACTTC.

V gene TRBV27 combines with J gene TRBJ1-2; 12 bases fit TRBD1. Germline V gene lookup returns CDR1 MNHEY and CDR2 SMNVEV (reference sequence). The J segment lost 2 bases and the V segment lost 3 bases, leaving 7 bases of the junction unmatched. The CDR3 has 17 residues. The CDR3 loop is CASSFAGQGARNYGYTF. CDR3 DNA: TGTGCCAGCAGTTTCGCGGGACAGGGGGCGCGGAACTATGGCTACACCTTC.

The chain employs TRBV7-9 and TRBJ1-1, with D tentatively TRBD1 (6 bases). Trimming left V 8 bases short and J 0 bases short, with 22 bases between. The germline CDR1 and CDR2 sequences are SEHNR and FQNEAQ (reference sequence). CDR3 length: 17 residues. The CDR3 spells CASSGAGQRTMNTEAFF. Here the CDR3 DNA reads TGTGCCAGCTCGGGCGCCGGACAGCGAACCATGAACACTGAAGCTTTCTTT.

This clone has just one count. The CDR3 spells CASSIRDSLYEQYF. CDR3 nucleotide sequence: TGTGCCAGTAGTATCCGGGACAGCCTCTACGAGCAGTACTTC. The V and J genes are TRBV19 and TRBJ2-7, with 7 nucleotides matching TRBD1. The V gene's germline CDR1 is LNHDA and CDR2 SQIVND (reference sequence). This CDR3 comprises 14 residues. The V segment lost 3 bases and the J segment 3 bases; nucleotides outside the gene matches: 5.

The rearrangement joins TRBV30 to TRBJ1-2; D unresolved. Germline V CDR1 and CDR2: GTSNPN, SVGIG (reference sequence). Trimming removed 0 bases from V and 0 bases from J, with 14 bases in between. The CDR3 length is 16 residues. CDR3 region: CAWSVEEFSPNYGYTF. CDR3 coding DNA: TGTGCCTGGAGTGTGGAGGAGTTTTCGCCTAACTATGGCTACACCTTC. Full variable domain (rest looked up from reference TRBV30 and TRBJ1-2): SQTIHQWPATLVQPVGSPLSLECTVEGTSNPNLYWYRQAAGRGLQLLFYSVGIGQISSEVPQNLSASRPQDRQFILSSKKLLLSDSGFYLCAWSVEEFSPNYGYTFGSGTRLTVV.

The chain joins TRBV2 to TRBJ1-4; 10 nucleotides align to TRBD1. V shed 4 bases, J shed 7 bases, and the junction held 3 bases outside the gene matches. This CDR3 region has 14 residues. Looked up from germline, CDR1 is SNHLY and CDR2 is FYNNEI. The CDR3 sequence: CASSGDRGGEKLFF. DNA for the CDR3: TGTGCCAGCAGTGGGGACAGGGGAGGTGAAAAACTGTTTTTT.

This clone was recorded only once. The chain carries TRBV5-4 and TRBJ2-5; TRBD2 is a possible D gene (5 bases). Germline V gene sequence: CDR1 SGHNT, CDR2 YYREEE (reference sequence). The CDR3 spans 15 residues. The V and J ends lost 0 bases and 5 bases respectively, with 14 bases between them. The DNA of the CDR3 is TGTGCCAGCAGCTTGGTGGCTAGCTTGGAGGAGACCCAGTACTTC. This codes for CASSLVASLEETQYF.

This clone was picked up one time. V is TRBV28 and J is TRBJ1-4; D not resolved. The V end was cut by 6 bases, the J end by 8 bases, with 13 bases between. CDR3 length equals 13 residues. The V gene's germline CDR1 is MDHEN and CDR2 SYDVKM. In DNA, the CDR3 is TGTGCCAGCAGGGCCCTAGCGGAGGAAAAACTGTTTTTT. Its translation is CASRALAEEKLFF.

The chain joins TRBV4-1 to TRBJ2-2; D uncertain. V was cut by 5 bases and J by 7 bases, with 5 bases left in between. This CDR3 spans 11 amino acids. The germline CDR1 and CDR2 sequences are MGHRA and YSYEKL. The CDR3 loop reads CASSSIGELFF. Written as DNA, the CDR3 is TGCGCCAGCAGCTCTATCGGGGAGCTGTTTTTT.

This chain links TRBV12-3 or TRBV12-4 with TRBJ1-1, with D perhaps matching TRBD1 (6 bases). Trimming pared 5 bases from V and 8 bases from J, leaving 15 bases between. CDR3 size: 13 residues. CDR3 coding DNA: TGTGCCAGCAGTACAACCTTAACAGGGGAAGCTTTCTTT. This sequence encodes CASSTTLTGEAFF.

V usage is TRBV6-1 and J usage is TRBJ1-5, with a possible D match to TRBD1 (6 bases). Germline CDR1 and CDR2: MNHNS and SASEGT. The CDR3 contains 16 residues. Trimming pared 2 bases from V and 1 base from J, leaving 12 bases between. The DNA for the CDR3 is TGTGCCAGCAGTGAATACAGGGCCCCGAGCAATCAGCCCCAGCATTTT. Amino acids: CASSEYRAPSNQPQHF.

The V gene is TRBV6-2 or TRBV6-3, the J gene TRBJ2-3; 10 nucleotides match TRBD2. Germline assignment: CDR1 MNHEY and CDR2 SVGEGT. V lost 5 bases, J lost 5 bases, and 16 bases stayed unmatched. The length of the CDR3 is 18 residues. The CDR3 loop is CASSLLGLAGESLDTQYF. CDR3 coding DNA: TGTGCCAGCAGTCTACTGGGGCTAGCGGGGGAATCCCTAGATACGCAGTATTTT.

This chain joins TRBV7-2 and TRBJ2-7, with 7 bases fitting TRBD1. Looked up from germline, CDR1 is SGHTA and CDR2 is FQGNSA. CDR3 length equals 15 residues. Trimming removed 1 base from V and 2 bases from J; junction bases left unmatched: 5. In DNA, the CDR3 is TGTGCCAGCAGCTTAGTGGGGACAGAGGCCTACGAGCAGTACTTC. Its protein is CASSLVGTEAYEQYF.

V usage is TRBV27 and J usage is TRBJ2-7; D unresolved. Per germline, CDR1 MNHEY and CDR2 SMNVEV (reference sequence). The V end was cut by 0 bases, the J end by 3 bases, with 9 bases between. The length of the CDR3 is 14 residues. The CDR3 bases are TGTGCCAGCAGTTTATCGATACAGAGCTACGAGCAGTACTTC. Translation gives CASSLSIQSYEQYF.